The T cell receptor beta chain described here comes from a study of monozygotic twins with inflammatory bowel disease. Study findings and constraints: By inverse Simpson index, TCRbeta diversity was lower in IBD patients than in healthy co-twins.

Details on this clonotype: What it binds is unknown.

Blood was drawn at under 3 ml per donor. The CDR3 has 13 residues. In germline, CDR1 is SGHDN, CDR2 FVKESK. Generation of cDNA took place in eight separate reactions per sample. TCRdb derives one entry per CDR3 protein from the 5' RACE reads, leaving out DNA. This sample contains about 140,000 distinct CDR3 sequences. The source of this sequence is a human donor with ulcerative colitis or Crohn's disease, or a healthy co-twin of an affected twin (not recorded which). This chain joins TRBV14 and TRBJ1-2. Sequencing input: blood. The CDR3 sequence: CASSQVRTSGYTF. Looking up the rest from reference TRBV14 and TRBJ1-2 gives the full variable domain: EAGVTQFPSHSVIEKGQTVTLRCDPISGHDNLYWYRRVMGKEIKFLLHFVKESKQDESGMPNNRFLAERTGGTYSTLKVQPAELEDSGVYFCASSQVRTSGYTFGSGTRLTVV.